The rows below give T cell receptor beta chains drawn from one sample of a study of cytomegalovirus exposure and HLA in healthy donors. Clones were read by immunoSEQ multiplex PCR, and TCRdb kept only the in-frame ones, dropping some. The table shows 99,000 or so clones, with about an eighth occurring only once. The sample comprised PBMCs. The receptor set was obtained from a man aged 40-50 years in good health and CMV-seropositive. Both conserved end residues are part of each CDR3. The D gene is left open where the match is weak. Not all rows give a size; the values are once, few, many and, for expanded clones, a class.

V gene: TRBV6-1
J gene: TRBJ2-5
CDR3 length: 17
clone size: few
D gene: -
CDR3 protein: CASSESLVPPYGGSQYF
CDR3 DNA: TGTGCCAGCAGTGAAAGCTTAGTTCCCCCATACGGCGGATCCCAGTACTTC

V gene: TRBV5-1
J gene: TRBJ1-1
CDR3 length: 14
clone size: -
D gene: -
CDR3 protein: CASSLPLPDTEAFF
CDR3 DNA: TGCGCCAGCAGCCTCCCCCTCCCGGACACTGAAGCTTTCTTT

V gene: TRBV19
J gene: TRBJ1-5
CDR3 length: 13
clone size: once
D gene: -
CDR3 protein: CASSIVPGQPQHF
CDR3 DNA: TGTGCCAGTAGTATTGTACCGGGTCAGCCCCAGCATTTT

V gene: TRBV7-9
J gene: TRBJ2-1
CDR3 length: 16
clone size: -
D gene: TRBD1
CDR3 protein: CASSRRRDRTTNEQFF
CDR3 DNA: TGTGCCAGCAGCCGCCGCAGGGACAGGACAACCAATGAGCAGTTCTTC

V gene: TRBV29-1
J gene: TRBJ1-2
CDR3 length: 11
clone size: few
D gene: -
CDR3 protein: CSVERGGGYTF
CDR3 DNA: TGCAGCGTTGAGCGCGGAGGTGGCTACACCTTC

V gene: TRBV28
J gene: TRBJ1-1
CDR3 length: 14
clone size: few
D gene: -
CDR3 protein: CASSFRGADTEAFF
CDR3 DNA: TGTGCCAGCAGTTTTCGGGGGGCGGACACTGAAGCTTTCTTT

V gene: TRBV28
J gene: TRBJ2-7
CDR3 length: 17
clone size: few
D gene: TRBD2
CDR3 protein: CASSFHRTSGSFDEQYF
CDR3 DNA: TGTGCCAGCAGTTTCCATCGGACTAGCGGGAGCTTCGACGAGCAGTACTTC

V gene: TRBV7-2
J gene: TRBJ1-2
CDR3 length: 13
clone size: few
D gene: -
CDR3 protein: CASSLGQGGGYTF
CDR3 DNA: TGTGCCAGCAGCTTAGGCCAGGGAGGTGGCTACACCTTC

V gene: TRBV14
J gene: TRBJ1-2
CDR3 length: 16
clone size: -
D gene: -
CDR3 protein: CASSPRGGTNRYGYTF
CDR3 DNA: TGTGCCAGCAGCCCCCGAGGGGGAACAAACCGCTATGGCTACACCTTC

V gene: TRBV5-3
J gene: TRBJ2-1
CDR3 length: 16
clone size: -
D gene: -
CDR3 protein: CASPSLAPSSYNEQFF
CDR3 DNA: TGTGCCAGTCCCTCTTTAGCGCCAAGCTCCTACAATGAGCAGTTCTTC

V gene: TRBV6-5
J gene: TRBJ1-3
CDR3 length: 16
clone size: few
D gene: -
CDR3 protein: CASSYTSRGSGNTIYF
CDR3 DNA: TGTGCCAGCAGTTACACCAGCAGGGGCTCTGGAAACACCATATATTTT

V gene: TRBV18
J gene: TRBJ2-7
CDR3 length: 14
clone size: -
D gene: TRBD2
CDR3 protein: CASSPQWGGDEQYF
CDR3 DNA: TGTGCCAGCTCACCACAATGGGGAGGGGACGAGCAGTACTTC

V gene: TRBV27
J gene: TRBJ2-3
CDR3 length: 13
clone size: once
D gene: -
CDR3 protein: CASRPPRYDTQYF
CDR3 DNA: TGTGCCAGCAGACCGCCGCGGTATGATACGCAGTATTTT

V gene: TRBV27
J gene: TRBJ1-2
CDR3 length: 13
clone size: few
D gene: TRBD1
CDR3 protein: CASTRDRFSGYTF
CDR3 DNA: TGTGCCAGTACCCGGGACAGGTTCTCTGGCTACACCTTC

V gene: TRBV5-8
J gene: TRBJ2-3
CDR3 length: 17
clone size: -
D gene: TRBD2
CDR3 protein: CASSPAGLADFTDTQYF
CDR3 DNA: TGTGCCAGCAGCCCGGCGGGACTAGCGGACTTCACAGATACGCAGTATTTT

V gene: TRBV25-1
J gene: TRBJ2-5
CDR3 length: 16
clone size: -
D gene: TRBD2
CDR3 protein: CASVGSSLLAGRVQYF
CDR3 DNA: TGTGCCAGCGTGGGCTCCTCGCTTCTAGCGGGAAGGGTCCAGTACTTC

V gene: TRBV28
J gene: TRBJ1-2
CDR3 length: 13
clone size: few
D gene: TRBD1
CDR3 protein: CASSPRGARGYTF
CDR3 DNA: TGTGCCAGCAGTCCCAGGGGGGCGCGAGGCTACACCTTC

V gene: TRBV5-1
J gene: TRBJ2-7
CDR3 length: 13
clone size: many
D gene: -
CDR3 protein: CASSSLISDEQYF
CDR3 DNA: TGCGCCAGCAGCTCGTTAATCTCGGACGAGCAGTACTTC

V gene: TRBV18
J gene: TRBJ2-1
CDR3 length: 15
clone size: few
D gene: -
CDR3 protein: CASSPAGGAGNEQFF
CDR3 DNA: TGTGCCAGCTCACCGGCGGGCGGGGCTGGGAATGAGCAGTTCTTC

V gene: TRBV6-5
J gene: TRBJ2-7
CDR3 length: 13
clone size: -
D gene: TRBD1
CDR3 protein: CATTGTGVYEQYF
CDR3 DNA: TGTGCCACGACCGGGACAGGGGTCTACGAGCAGTACTTC

V gene: TRBV5-5
J gene: TRBJ1-3
CDR3 length: 16
clone size: few
D gene: -
CDR3 protein: CASSLMRGGSGNTIYF
CDR3 DNA: TGTGCCAGCAGCTTGATGAGAGGAGGCTCTGGAAACACCATATATTTT

V gene: TRBV5-6
J gene: TRBJ2-7
CDR3 length: 13
clone size: large
D gene: -
CDR3 protein: CASSAGNRYEQYF
CDR3 DNA: TGTGCCAGCAGCGCGGGAAATCGCTACGAGCAGTACTTC

V gene: TRBV11-2
J gene: TRBJ2-2
CDR3 length: 15
clone size: -
D gene: TRBD1
CDR3 protein: CASSFDRANTGELFF
CDR3 DNA: TGTGCCAGCAGCTTCGACAGGGCGAACACCGGGGAGCTGTTTTTT

V gene: TRBV5-5
J gene: TRBJ2-3
CDR3 length: 14
clone size: -
D gene: -
CDR3 protein: CASSSGTSTDTQYF
CDR3 DNA: TGTGCCAGCAGCTCAGGGACTAGCACAGATACGCAGTATTTT

V gene: TRBV27
J gene: TRBJ2-5
CDR3 length: 12
clone size: few
D gene: -
CDR3 protein: CASSFRGETQYF
CDR3 DNA: TGTGCCAGCAGTTTCAGGGGTGAGACCCAGTACTTC

V gene: TRBV5-1
J gene: TRBJ1-1
CDR3 length: 13
clone size: few
D gene: -
CDR3 protein: CASSFGEETEAFF
CDR3 DNA: TGCGCCAGCAGCTTCGGGGAGGAGACTGAAGCTTTCTTT

V gene: TRBV27
J gene: TRBJ1-3
CDR3 length: 14
clone size: few
D gene: -
CDR3 protein: CASKGGRSGNTIYF
CDR3 DNA: TGTGCCAGCAAGGGAGGGCGCTCTGGAAACACCATATATTTT

V gene: TRBV6-5
J gene: TRBJ1-6
CDR3 length: 15
clone size: few
D gene: -
CDR3 protein: CASSPRTEYNSPLHF
CDR3 DNA: TGTGCCAGCAGTCCCCGCACTGAATATAATTCACCCCTCCACTTT

V gene: TRBV11-2
J gene: TRBJ1-1
CDR3 length: 14
clone size: -
D gene: TRBD1
CDR3 protein: CASSLRDRNTEAFF
CDR3 DNA: TGTGCCAGCAGCCTCCGGGACAGGAACACTGAAGCTTTCTTT

V gene: TRBV4-2
J gene: TRBJ2-7
CDR3 length: 16
clone size: few
D gene: TRBD2
CDR3 protein: CASSRGGLADSYEQYF
CDR3 DNA: TGTGCCAGCAGCCGAGGGGGACTAGCGGACTCCTACGAGCAGTACTTC

V gene: TRBV28
J gene: TRBJ2-2
CDR3 length: 14
clone size: -
D gene: -
CDR3 protein: CASSLTRNTGELFF
CDR3 DNA: TGTGCCAGCAGTTTAACGCGGAACACCGGGGAACTGTTTTTT

V gene: TRBV5-6
J gene: TRBJ2-1
CDR3 length: 14
clone size: -
D gene: TRBD2
CDR3 protein: CASSEGLADNEQFF
CDR3 DNA: TGTGCCAGCAGCGAAGGACTAGCGGACAATGAGCAGTTCTTC

V gene: TRBV11-2
J gene: TRBJ1-2
CDR3 length: 16
clone size: few
D gene: -
CDR3 protein: CASSPRGGIANYGYTF
CDR3 DNA: TGTGCCAGCAGCCCCCGGGGAGGCATAGCTAACTATGGCTACACCTTC

V gene: TRBV5-1
J gene: TRBJ1-5
CDR3 length: 14
clone size: -
D gene: -
CDR3 protein: CASSAGDSNQPQHF
CDR3 DNA: TGCGCCAGCAGTGCCGGGGATAGCAATCAGCCCCAGCATTTT

V gene: TRBV6-6
J gene: TRBJ2-7
CDR3 length: 16
clone size: -
D gene: -
CDR3 protein: CASSYGGGGAAFGQYF
CDR3 DNA: TGTGCCAGCAGTTACGGAGGTGGCGGGGCGGCCTTCGGGCAGTACTTC

V gene: TRBV28
J gene: TRBJ2-2
CDR3 length: 17
clone size: once
D gene: -
CDR3 protein: CASSSPGGGRSTGELFF
CDR3 DNA: TGTGCCAGCAGTTCCCCCGGGGGAGGACGGTCCACCGGGGAGCTGTTTTTT

V gene: TRBV6-5
J gene: TRBJ1-1
CDR3 length: 12
clone size: -
D gene: -
CDR3 protein: CASSPSGSRAFF
CDR3 DNA: TGTGCCAGCAGCCCCTCCGGGAGCCGAGCTTTCTTT

V gene: TRBV6-1
J gene: TRBJ1-3
CDR3 length: 13
clone size: -
D gene: -
CDR3 protein: CASMRDGGNTIYF
CDR3 DNA: TGTGCCAGCATGCGGGACGGCGGAAACACCATATATTTT

V gene: TRBV4-1
J gene: TRBJ1-3
CDR3 length: 15
clone size: -
D gene: -
CDR3 protein: CASSPALASGNTIYF
CDR3 DNA: TGCGCCAGCAGCCCCGCGCTCGCGAGCGGAAACACCATATATTTT

V gene: TRBV7-2
J gene: TRBJ2-2
CDR3 length: 15
clone size: -
D gene: -
CDR3 protein: CASSSLRTESGELFF
CDR3 DNA: TGTGCCAGCAGCTCTCTCCGGACAGAGTCCGGGGAGCTGTTTTTT

V gene: TRBV5-1
J gene: TRBJ2-7
CDR3 length: 12
clone size: -
D gene: -
CDR3 protein: CASSLGSDEQYF
CDR3 DNA: TGCGCCAGCAGCTTGGGCTCGGACGAGCAGTACTTC

V gene: TRBV9
J gene: TRBJ2-1
CDR3 length: 15
clone size: few
D gene: TRBD1
CDR3 protein: CASSEGQGSLSEQFF
CDR3 DNA: TGTGCCAGCAGCGAGGGACAGGGTAGCCTAAGTGAGCAGTTCTTC

V gene: TRBV19
J gene: TRBJ1-1
CDR3 length: 14
clone size: few
D gene: TRBD1
CDR3 protein: CASSRRDRDTEAFF
CDR3 DNA: TGTGCCAGTAGTAGACGCGACAGGGACACTGAAGCTTTCTTT

V gene: TRBV18
J gene: TRBJ2-5
CDR3 length: 14
clone size: -
D gene: -
CDR3 protein: CASSPLDSQETQYF
CDR3 DNA: TGTGCCAGCTCACCCCTAGACAGTCAAGAGACCCAGTACTTC

V gene: TRBV7-2
J gene: TRBJ1-1
CDR3 length: 13
clone size: few
D gene: -
CDR3 protein: CASSLVEPTGPDF
CDR3 DNA: TGTGCCAGCAGCTTAGTGGAGCCTACAGGGCCCGACTTT

V gene: TRBV6-6
J gene: TRBJ2-3
CDR3 length: 15
clone size: -
D gene: TRBD1
CDR3 protein: CASSPPVDRADTQYF
CDR3 DNA: TGTGCCAGCAGCCCCCCCGTAGACAGGGCAGATACGCAGTATTTT

V gene: TRBV25-1
J gene: TRBJ2-2
CDR3 length: 15
clone size: -
D gene: -
CDR3 protein: CASSVDVGTPGELFF
CDR3 DNA: TGTGCCAGCAGCGTCGACGTAGGGACACCCGGGGAGCTGTTTTTT

V gene: TRBV9
J gene: TRBJ1-1
CDR3 length: 17
clone size: few
D gene: -
CDR3 protein: CASSVGSHEILNTEAFF
CDR3 DNA: TGTGCCAGCAGCGTAGGTAGCCACGAAATTTTGAACACTGAAGCTTTCTTT

V gene: TRBV7-9
J gene: TRBJ2-7
CDR3 length: 17
clone size: -
D gene: -
CDR3 protein: CASSLGGSGRGTYEQYF
CDR3 DNA: TGTGCCAGCAGCTTAGGGGGGAGCGGCAGGGGCACCTACGAGCAGTACTTC

V gene: TRBV5-1
J gene: TRBJ2-7
CDR3 length: 15
clone size: -
D gene: TRBD1
CDR3 protein: CASSLAMGQNYEQYF
CDR3 DNA: TGCGCCAGCAGCTTGGCCATGGGACAGAACTACGAGCAGTACTTC

V gene: TRBV5-4
J gene: TRBJ2-3
CDR3 length: 16
clone size: -
D gene: TRBD2
CDR3 protein: CASTRLAGGVADTQYF
CDR3 DNA: TGTGCCAGCACCCGGTTAGCGGGGGGGGTGGCAGATACGCAGTATTTT

V gene: TRBV28
J gene: TRBJ1-4
CDR3 length: 16
clone size: -
D gene: -
CDR3 protein: CASSLGGGPEAVKLFF
CDR3 DNA: TGTGCCAGCAGTTTGGGAGGGGGGCCAGAGGCAGTAAAACTGTTTTTT

V gene: TRBV9
J gene: TRBJ1-2
CDR3 length: 13
clone size: few
D gene: -
CDR3 protein: CASSDSGGYGYTF
CDR3 DNA: TGTGCCAGCAGCGATTCGGGGGGCTATGGCTACACCTTC

V gene: TRBV10-3
J gene: TRBJ2-1
CDR3 length: 15
clone size: -
D gene: TRBD1
CDR3 protein: CAISEQQGVGNEQFF
CDR3 DNA: TGTGCCATCAGTGAGCAGCAGGGGGTCGGGAATGAGCAGTTCTTC

V gene: TRBV6-1
J gene: TRBJ2-2
CDR3 length: 12
clone size: few
D gene: -
CDR3 protein: CASRAGPGELFF
CDR3 DNA: TGTGCCAGCAGGGCGGGTCCCGGGGAGCTGTTTTTT

V gene: TRBV19
J gene: TRBJ1-5
CDR3 length: 13
clone size: -
D gene: -
CDR3 protein: CASRRRENQPQHF
CDR3 DNA: TGTGCCAGCAGAAGGAGGGAGAATCAGCCCCAGCATTTT

V gene: TRBV7-2
J gene: TRBJ2-7
CDR3 length: 12
clone size: -
D gene: -
CDR3 protein: CASSLTGYEQYF
CDR3 DNA: TGTGCCAGCAGCTTAACTGGCTACGAGCAGTACTTC